This T cell receptor beta chain appears in the sequencing data of a study of T cells in Graves' hyperthyroidism and ophthalmopathy. Study-wide results and limits: Prediction of ophthalmopathy progression came a median around 6.1 months pre-onset. From stable hyperthyroidism, ophthalmopathy was separated by a 13 V-J model. Most expanded thyroid clonotypes above 0.001 also appeared in blood.

On this clonotype itself: Its matching antigen is unknown.

Regions amplified from RNA transcripts were the TCR beta CDR3 regions. The HTBI primer set drove a first-round RT-PCR of the TCR CDR3. In TCRdb, the multiplex PCR reads were re-called with MiXCR into one record per CDR3 protein. The sample holds some 530,000 distinct CDR3 sequences, approximately 22% seen once. Diagnoses were established using clinical symptoms, serum thyroxine and TRAb, thyroid ultrasound and orbital computed tomography. The sequenced sample was blood. This clonotype was obtained from an older woman with Graves' ophthalmopathy.

The CDR3 bases are TGCGCCAGCAGCCCCGGACTAGCGGGAGTTCAGGAGCAGTACTTC. Translated, it gives CASSPGLAGVQEQYF. This rearrangement joins TRBV5-1 to TRBJ2-7, with 13 bases that match TRBD2. Germline V gene data show CDR1 as SGHRS and CDR2 as YFSETQ. CDR3 length equals 15 residues. Germline trimming cut 4 bases from V and 7 bases from J; bases unmatched to any gene: 8.